The next 18 T cell receptor beta chains were all read from a single sample in a study of CD8+ T cells in alopecia areata (dated by TCRdb to 2016 to 2018). Receptors were amplified or captured by the immunoSEQ multiplex PCR assay. For TCR sequencing, RNA was extracted from every sample and reverse transcribed into cDNA to serve as template. As stored in TCRdb, this immuneACCESS dataset retains in-frame rearrangements with V and J assigned. A fraction of the clones does not appear; measured against another copy, unresolved V genes explain less than half of the discrepancy, and the remainder lacks a known reason. The sample includes approximately 210,000 clones, with about three fifths observed a single time. The ten largest account for 1.3% of the sample. The sample's treatment or condition, from its label and the paper: oral pan-JAK inhibitor, 5-10 mg twice daily. The sample in question was CD4+ T cells sorted from blood, obtained between weeks 49 and 50, from a patient treated with tofacitinib. The receptors were gathered from a human donor with alopecia areata.

The rearrangement uses TRBV19 and TRBJ2-7, with D perhaps matching TRBD2 (6 bases). Germline values: CDR1 LNHDA, CDR2 SQIVND (reference sequence). CDR3 length: 14 residues. V lost 5 bases and J 1 base, leaving 12 bases between the germline ends. This CDR3 reads CASSATRNSYEQYF. As DNA, the CDR3 is TGTGCCAGTAGTGCGACTAGAAATTCCTACGAGCAGTACTTC.

The chain employs TRBV5-1 and TRBJ2-7; D unclear. CDR1 and CDR2 (germline): SGHRS, YFSETQ. Trimming took 0 bases from V and 4 from J, leaving 11 bases between them. This CDR3 is built from 14 residues. For the CDR3, the DNA is TGCGCCAGCAGCTTGGGGCAGTCCGCTTACGAGCAGTACTTC. It specifies CASSLGQSAYEQYF.

V gene TRBV5-1 combines with J gene TRBJ1-2; 7 nucleotides agree with TRBD1. Germline V CDR1 and CDR2: SGHRS, YFSETQ. Trimming took 4 bases from V and 0 from J; bases not matched to a gene: 6. CDR3 size: 15 residues. The CDR3 reads CASSIRQGTNYGYTF. Here the CDR3 DNA reads TGCGCCAGCAGCATCCGACAGGGAACTAACTATGGCTACACCTTC.

This clone was counted a few times. The rearrangement uses TRBV23-1 and TRBJ2-7; D uncertain. TRBV23-1 is recorded as an ORF, its role being uncertain. V was shortened by 4 bases and J by 3 bases, with 10 bases between the two germline ends. CDR3 length: 13 amino acids. CDR3 DNA: TGCGCCAGCAGTCTAGGGTCTCACTACGAGCAGTACTTC. Protein sequence: CASSLGSHYEQYF.

This clone was detected a few times. The chain links TRBV7-3 to TRBJ2-1; D gene unclear. CDR1 SGHTA and CDR2 FQGTGA come from the germline V gene. This CDR3 spans 12 amino acids. V was trimmed by 4 bases and J by 8 bases, leaving 9 bases between them. CDR3 coding DNA: TGTGCCAGCAGCTCGAACCGATATGAGCAGTTCTTC. Protein: CASSSNRYEQFF.

J is TRBJ1-1 and V is TRBV7-2; the match to TRBD1 covers 7 bases. The CDR3 loop spans 13 amino acids. Germline assignment: CDR1 SGHTA and CDR2 FQGNSA. J gave up 8 bases and V 5 bases, and 8 bases lay outside the gene matches. This chain's CDR3 is CASSARLTGEAFF. The DNA for the CDR3 is TGTGCCAGCAGCGCTAGACTGACAGGGGAAGCTTTCTTT.

V is TRBV5-1 and J is TRBJ2-2; possible D gene TRBD2, 6 bases. V was pared by 0 bases and J by 3 bases, with 12 bases between. The CDR3 runs 16 residues. The germline CDR1 and CDR2 sequences are SGHRS and YFSETQ. Here the CDR3 DNA reads TGCGCCAGCAGCTTGGTCGGCGGCGGGGACACCGGGGAGCTGTTTTTT. Its protein product is CASSLVGGGDTGELFF.

This clone was counted a single time. The rearrangement joins TRBV29-1 to TRBJ2-7; TRBD1 aligns across 8 bases. The junction had 7 bases not matched to a gene; V was cut back by 4 bases and J by 5 bases. Germline V gene lookup returns CDR1 SQVTM and CDR2 ANQGSEA. The CDR3 runs to 13 residues. DNA for the CDR3: TGCAGCGTTGCGTATGACAGGGGACACGAGCAGTACTTC. This translates into CSVAYDRGHEQYF.

The chain carries TRBV11-2 and TRBJ2-7; 7 positions agree with TRBD1. J was trimmed by 4 bases and V by 2 bases; bases with no gene match: 11. This CDR3 region has 16 residues. From germline, CDR1 is SGHAT and CDR2 FQNNGV. The CDR3 coding sequence is TGTGCCAGCAGCTTACCGCCGGGACAGCTAGGGTACGAGCAGTACTTC. This sequence encodes CASSLPPGQLGYEQYF.

In its sample, this clone was seen a few times. V usage is TRBV7-2 and J usage is TRBJ2-3, with D unclear. Trimming stripped 5 bases from V and 0 bases from J, with 12 bases between. Per the germline V gene, CDR1 is SGHTA and CDR2 is FQGNSA. This CDR3 contains 15 residues. The CDR3 coding sequence is TGTGCCAGCAGCGCAAGTCCTACTAGCACAGATACGCAGTATTTT. This translates into CASSASPTSTDTQYF.

This chain connects TRBV6-6 to TRBJ1-1; D is possibly TRBD1 (6 bases). Trimming left V 7 bases short and J 4 bases short, with 10 bases between. The germline V gene encodes CDR1 MNHNY and CDR2 SVGAGI (reference sequence). This CDR3 is built from 12 residues. CDR3 residues: CASTQGGTEAFF. The CDR3 DNA sequence: TGTGCCAGCACCCAAGGGGGCACTGAAGCTTTCTTT.

This clone has a count of ten or more. The chain recombines TRBV29-1 with TRBJ2-4; 7 nucleotides match TRBD1. From germline, CDR1 is SQVTM and CDR2 ANQGSEA. This CDR3 comprises 12 residues. V trimming: 8 bases; J trimming: 3 bases; junction bases outside the gene matches: 4. The CDR3 reads CSTRDSKNIQYF. The CDR3 DNA is TGCAGCACCCGGGACAGCAAAAACATTCAGTACTTC.

The rearrangement uses TRBV12-5 and TRBJ1-5, with 7 bases fitting TRBD1. Germline assignment: CDR1 LGHNT and CDR2 FRNRAP. The CDR3 has 14 residues. J was trimmed by 6 bases and V by 1 base; bases with no gene match: 3. CDR3 bases: TGTGCTAGTGGTTTGGGCAACAGGGGTCAGCCCCAGCATTTT. Its translation: CASGLGNRGQPQHF.

This clone has only a few counts. The V gene is TRBV30, the J gene TRBJ1-6; the D is unclear. Trimming took 4 bases from V and 6 from J, leaving 13 bases between them. Germline-derived CDR1 and CDR2 are GTSNPN and SVGIG (reference sequence). The CDR3 loop spans 14 amino acids. CDR3 DNA: TGTGCCTGGACAAAGGGTGGAGGTAATTCACCCCTCCACTTT. Amino acids: CAWTKGGGNSPLHF.

The chain uses TRBV7-2 and TRBJ2-3; D is possibly TRBD1 or TRBD2 (5 bases each). V lost 5 bases to trimming and J lost 1 base, with 13 bases between them. CDR1 is SGHTA and CDR2 is FQGNSA in the germline V gene. The CDR3 contains 15 residues. CDR3: CASSPHGAGTDTQYF. CDR3 in DNA: TGTGCCAGCAGCCCCCACGGGGCGGGCACAGATACGCAGTATTTT. Complete variable domain (other parts from reference TRBV7-2 and TRBJ2-3): GAGVSQSPSNKVTEKGKDVELRCDPISGHTALYWYRQSLGQGLEFLIYFQGNSAPDKSGLPSDRFSAERTGGSVSTLTIQRTQQEDSAVYLCASSPHGAGTDTQYFGPGTRLTVL.

The sample holds one count of this clone. The V call is TRBV6-5, the J call TRBJ1-2, with a weak D call TRBD1 (5 bases). The germline gives CDR1 MNHEY, CDR2 SVGAGI. Trimming shortened V by 0 bases and J by 6 bases, and 8 bases separated the two germline ends. CDR3 size: 13 residues. CDR3 region: CASSYSTGDGYTF. The CDR3, as DNA: TGTGCCAGCAGTTACTCAACAGGTGATGGCTACACCTTC.

V gene TRBV12-5 combines with J gene TRBJ1-4; D gene ambiguous. Trimming took 1 base from V and 4 from J, leaving 4 bases between them. Germline V lookup: CDR1 LGHNT, CDR2 FRNRAP. CDR3 length equals 13 residues. The CDR3 loop reads CASGLDINEKLFF. CDR3 bases: TGTGCTAGTGGTTTGGACATTAATGAAAAACTGTTTTTT.

The chain uses TRBV5-6 and TRBJ2-3; 9 nucleotides agree with TRBD1. Germline V CDR1 and CDR2: SGHDT, YYEEEE. The CDR3 runs 15 residues. J lost 6 bases, V lost 3 bases, and 8 bases had no gene match. The DNA for the CDR3 is TGTGCCAGCAGCTCCCTCGGGACAGGGTTGGATACGCAGTATTTT. Its translation is CASSSLGTGLDTQYF.